This TCR beta chain was sequenced in a study of blood T cells in healthy people across ages. Regarding the study as a whole: While age rose, TCR beta diversity per million T cells dropped in a roughly linear way.

A sample-barcoded 5' primer and a J-beta primer mix were used in a second PCR of about 7 to 11 cycles. Each cDNA molecule was tagged by a template-switch adaptor that had 12 random nucleotides. TCRdb redid the calling of the 5' RACE reads with MiXCR, one entry per CDR3 protein. The sample includes hundreds of thousands of distinct CDR3 sequences, around 24% seen only once; the top ten take approximately 10%. With regard to this clonotype: Its target is unknown.

The germline V and J ends were trimmed by 7 bases and 0 bases, with 6 bases remaining between them. The length of the CDR3 is 11 residues. The germline V gene has CDR1 SQVTM and CDR2 ANQGSEA. These data also formed part of another study, on T cells of mothers and their children.

The sequencing input was blood. The chain links TRBV29-1 to TRBJ1-1; D call uncertain. The receptor's source is a boy aged 5-17 years in good health. The CDR3: CSAEMNTEAFF. The DNA of the CDR3 is TGCAGCGCTGAGATGAACACTGAAGCTTTCTTT.